A selection of T cell receptor beta chains follows, all from one sample in a study of technical replicates of blood from several donors. Assay: immunoSEQ multiplex PCR; the TCRdb copy retains only in-frame clones and omits some. The sample shows approximately 100,000 clones, roughly 95% of them seen only once. Sample: T cells isolated from PBMCs. The origin of the receptors is a human donor in good health. Both conserved end residues are part of each CDR3. D genes are given only for firm matches. Not all rows give a size; the values are once, few, many and, for expanded clones, a class.

d_gene: TRBD2; j_gene: TRBJ2-1; v_gene: TRBV7-8; abundance: .; CDR3aa: CASSLARQRGDNEQFF; CDR3nt: TGTGCCAGCAGCTTAGCGAGGCAGCGGGGGGACAATGAGCAGTTCTTC
d_gene: .; j_gene: TRBJ2-3; v_gene: TRBV10-1; abundance: .; CDR3aa: CASRGPSGTDTQYF; CDR3nt: TGCGCCAGCAGAGGTCCTAGCGGCACAGATACGCAGTATTTT
d_gene: .; j_gene: TRBJ2-1; v_gene: TRBV7-6; abundance: .; CDR3aa: CASSPRYSEYNEQFF; CDR3nt: TGTGCCAGCAGCCCAAGATATAGCGAGTACAATGAGCAGTTCTTC
d_gene: .; j_gene: TRBJ1-1; v_gene: TRBV5-8; abundance: .; CDR3aa: CASSVRVGRSEAFF; CDR3nt: TGTGCCAGCAGCGTACGGGTGGGGCGGTCTGAAGCTTTCTTT
d_gene: .; j_gene: TRBJ2-3; v_gene: TRBV6-5; abundance: .; CDR3aa: CASPRDTQYF; CDR3nt: TGTGCCAGCCCCCGGGATACGCAGTATTTT
d_gene: TRBD1; j_gene: TRBJ1-2; v_gene: TRBV9; abundance: .; CDR3aa: CASSVADRANYGYTF; CDR3nt: TGTGCCAGCAGCGTAGCAGACAGGGCTAACTATGGCTACACCTTC
d_gene: TRBD2; j_gene: TRBJ2-1; v_gene: TRBV28; abundance: once; CDR3aa: CASSSPAGGYNEQFF; CDR3nt: TGTGCCAGCAGTTCCCCAGCGGGAGGCTACAATGAGCAGTTCTTC
d_gene: TRBD1; j_gene: TRBJ1-4; v_gene: TRBV28; abundance: once; CDR3aa: CASFGQGAPSNEKLFF; CDR3nt: TGTGCCAGCTTTGGACAGGGGGCGCCGAGTAATGAAAAACTGTTTTTT
d_gene: TRBD2; j_gene: TRBJ2-5; v_gene: TRBV7-9; abundance: .; CDR3aa: CASSFLDASGGRTQYF; CDR3nt: TGTGCCAGCAGCTTCTTAGACGCTAGCGGGGGACGGACCCAGTACTTC
d_gene: .; j_gene: TRBJ2-5; v_gene: TRBV7-9; abundance: .; CDR3aa: CASSLERGETQYF; CDR3nt: TGTGCCAGCAGCCTCGAAAGGGGTGAGACCCAGTACTTC
d_gene: TRBD1; j_gene: TRBJ1-4; v_gene: TRBV2; abundance: once; CDR3aa: CASCGTGSSPGFF; CDR3nt: TGTGCCAGTTGTGGGACAGGGAGCTCCCCTGGTTTTTTT
d_gene: .; j_gene: TRBJ1-5; v_gene: TRBV30; abundance: .; CDR3aa: CAWSVQDRDYQPQHF; CDR3nt: TGTGCCTGGAGTGTACAGGATAGGGATTATCAGCCCCAGCATTTT
d_gene: .; j_gene: TRBJ2-7; v_gene: TRBV6-5; abundance: once; CDR3aa: CASSYSEGPLNF; CDR3nt: TGTGCCAGCAGTTACTCGGAGGGGCCCCTCAACTTC
d_gene: TRBD2; j_gene: TRBJ2-1; v_gene: TRBV28; abundance: .; CDR3aa: CASSLGTSGSGYNEQFF; CDR3nt: TGTGCCAGCAGTTTAGGGACTAGCGGGAGTGGGTACAATGAGCAGTTCTTC
d_gene: TRBD1; j_gene: TRBJ2-7; v_gene: TRBV11-3; abundance: .; CDR3aa: CASGSSGGYYEQYF; CDR3nt: TGTGCCAGCGGATCCTCAGGGGGTTACTACGAGCAGTACTTC
d_gene: .; j_gene: TRBJ1-1; v_gene: TRBV18; abundance: .; CDR3aa: CASSLQGNTEAFF; CDR3nt: TGTGCCAGCTCACTCCAGGGGAACACTGAAGCTTTCTTT
d_gene: TRBD1; j_gene: TRBJ1-1; v_gene: TRBV11-3; abundance: .; CDR3aa: CASSHRQGLNTEAFF; CDR3nt: TGTGCCAGCAGCCACCGACAGGGACTGAACACTGAAGCTTTCTTT
d_gene: TRBD2; j_gene: TRBJ2-5; v_gene: TRBV28; abundance: once; CDR3aa: CASSLKLAGVGETQYF; CDR3nt: TGTGCCAGCAGTTTAAAACTAGCGGGAGTAGGAGAGACCCAGTACTTC
d_gene: .; j_gene: TRBJ1-1; v_gene: TRBV5-1; abundance: .; CDR3aa: CASSLAQSSSYGAFF; CDR3nt: TGCGCCAGCAGCTTGGCACAGAGTAGTAGTTATGGAGCTTTCTTT
d_gene: TRBD2; j_gene: TRBJ2-3; v_gene: TRBV10-3; abundance: .; CDR3aa: CAIRGGASGGTDTQYF; CDR3nt: TGTGCCATCAGGGGGGGGGCTAGCGGGGGCACAGATACGCAGTATTTT
d_gene: .; j_gene: TRBJ2-3; v_gene: TRBV27; abundance: .; CDR3aa: CASSRLAAESTDTQYF; CDR3nt: TGTGCCAGCAGTCGTCTGGCGGCAGAAAGCACAGATACGCAGTATTTT
d_gene: TRBD2; j_gene: TRBJ2-3; v_gene: TRBV10-3; abundance: once; CDR3aa: CAISQTSGGPLSTDTQYF; CDR3nt: TGTGCCATCAGCCAAACTAGCGGGGGGCCTCTTAGCACAGATACGCAGTATTTT
d_gene: .; j_gene: TRBJ2-5; v_gene: TRBV5-4; abundance: .; CDR3aa: CAASLGQGSAGRQETQYF; CDR3nt: TGTGCCGCCTCCCTTGGACAGGGTTCAGCGGGACGACAAGAGACCCAGTACTTC
d_gene: .; j_gene: TRBJ2-5; v_gene: TRBV4-1; abundance: .; CDR3aa: CASSQDDNQETQYF; CDR3nt: TGCGCCAGCAGCCAAGATGACAACCAAGAGACCCAGTACTTC
d_gene: .; j_gene: TRBJ1-2; v_gene: TRBV19; abundance: .; CDR3aa: CASSSTGGPYGYTF; CDR3nt: TGTGCCAGTAGTTCGACGGGAGGCCCATATGGCTACACCTTC
d_gene: .; j_gene: TRBJ2-3; v_gene: TRBV5-1; abundance: .; CDR3aa: CASSSGSTDTQYF; CDR3nt: TGCGCCAGCTCCAGCGGGAGCACAGATACGCAGTATTTT
d_gene: .; j_gene: TRBJ1-1; v_gene: TRBV9; abundance: .; CDR3aa: CASSVGRLDTEAFF; CDR3nt: TGTGCCAGCAGCGTGGGCCGCTTGGACACTGAAGCTTTCTTT
d_gene: .; j_gene: TRBJ1-2; v_gene: TRBV5-4; abundance: .; CDR3aa: CASSTGSPEGYTF; CDR3nt: TGTGCCAGCAGCACGGGATCCCCTGAGGGCTACACCTTC
d_gene: TRBD1; j_gene: TRBJ1-6; v_gene: TRBV5-5; abundance: .; CDR3aa: CASSMKGTGGTYNSPLHF; CDR3nt: TGTGCCAGCAGCATGAAAGGGACAGGGGGAACCTATAATTCACCCCTCCACTTT
d_gene: TRBD2; j_gene: TRBJ2-3; v_gene: TRBV10-1; abundance: .; CDR3aa: CASSRLAGDLTQYF; CDR3nt: TGCGCCAGCAGTAGACTAGCGGGGGACCTAACGCAGTATTTT
d_gene: TRBD2; j_gene: TRBJ2-7; v_gene: TRBV6-5; abundance: .; CDR3aa: CASSLLGTSGSEQYF; CDR3nt: TGTGCCAGCAGTTTACTCGGGACTAGCGGGAGCGAGCAGTACTTC
d_gene: TRBD1; j_gene: TRBJ1-4; v_gene: TRBV4-2; abundance: once; CDR3aa: CASSQAGQGGEKLFF; CDR3nt: TGTGCCAGCAGCCAAGCGGGACAGGGAGGAGAAAAACTGTTTTTT
d_gene: .; j_gene: TRBJ1-1; v_gene: TRBV5-1; abundance: .; CDR3aa: CASSPGQGGGGEAFF; CDR3nt: TGCGCCAGCAGTCCTGGCCAGGGAGGCGGTGGTGAAGCTTTCTTT
d_gene: .; j_gene: TRBJ2-3; v_gene: TRBV5-6; abundance: .; CDR3aa: CASSFGLKGTDTQYF; CDR3nt: TGTGCCAGCAGCTTTGGGCTAAAGGGCACAGATACGCAGTATTTT
d_gene: TRBD1; j_gene: TRBJ1-3; v_gene: TRBV7-2; abundance: .; CDR3aa: CASSSTGGSGNTIYF; CDR3nt: TGTGCCAGCAGCTCTACAGGGGGCTCTGGAAACACCATATATTTT
d_gene: .; j_gene: TRBJ1-5; v_gene: TRBV6-1; abundance: .; CDR3aa: CASSDSPGSQPQHF; CDR3nt: TGTGCCAGCAGTGATTCCCCGGGGAGCCAGCCCCAGCATTTT
d_gene: TRBD2; j_gene: TRBJ2-7; v_gene: TRBV19; abundance: .; CDR3aa: CASSPSSGEQYF; CDR3nt: TGTGCCAGTAGTCCTTCTAGCGGTGAGCAGTACTTC
d_gene: TRBD1; j_gene: TRBJ2-1; v_gene: TRBV19; abundance: .; CDR3aa: CASSSRGQNPYNEQFF; CDR3nt: TGTGCCAGTAGTTCCAGGGGACAGAACCCCTACAATGAGCAGTTCTTC
d_gene: .; j_gene: TRBJ2-1; v_gene: TRBV7-9; abundance: .; CDR3aa: CASRIEGGNEQFF; CDR3nt: TGTGCCAGCAGAATCGAAGGGGGTAATGAGCAGTTCTTC
d_gene: .; j_gene: TRBJ2-7; v_gene: TRBV11-2; abundance: .; CDR3aa: CASSLVRGPSYEQYF; CDR3nt: TGTGCCAGCAGCTTAGTGCGGGGCCCATCCTACGAGCAGTACTTC
d_gene: TRBD1; j_gene: TRBJ1-4; v_gene: TRBV11-1; abundance: .; CDR3aa: CASSSPGQDQHGEKLFF; CDR3nt: TGTGCCAGCAGCTCACCGGGACAGGATCAACATGGGGAAAAACTGTTTTTT